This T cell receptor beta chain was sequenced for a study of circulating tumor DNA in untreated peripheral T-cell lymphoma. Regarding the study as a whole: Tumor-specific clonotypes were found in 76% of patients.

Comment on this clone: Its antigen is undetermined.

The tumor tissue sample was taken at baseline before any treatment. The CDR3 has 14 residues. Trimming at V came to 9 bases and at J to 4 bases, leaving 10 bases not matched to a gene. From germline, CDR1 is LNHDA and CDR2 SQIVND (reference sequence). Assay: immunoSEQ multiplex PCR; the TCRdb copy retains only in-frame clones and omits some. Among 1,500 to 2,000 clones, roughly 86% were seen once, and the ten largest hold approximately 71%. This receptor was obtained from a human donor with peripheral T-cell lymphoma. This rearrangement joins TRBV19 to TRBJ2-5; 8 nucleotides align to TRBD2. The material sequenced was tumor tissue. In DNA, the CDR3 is TGTGCCAGCGCCTTAGCGGGGACAATAGAGACCCAGTACTTC. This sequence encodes CASALAGTIETQYF.